Included here is one TCR beta chain sequence, with context. TCRdb's copy holds only in-frame clones and misses some; the assay was immunoSEQ multiplex PCR. The repertoire includes about 200,000 clones, approximately 90% of them detected once, and 6.2% sits in the top ten. This sample was taken from a study of blood T cell repertoires in COVID-19. The CDR3 is 13 amino acids. Trimming cost V 5 bases and J 4 bases, with 11 bases left between them. Germline V gene sequence: CDR1 LNHDA, CDR2 SQIVND (reference sequence). Sequenced: peripheral blood. The clonotype comes from a man aged 55 to 70 who had recovered from COVID-19. V usage is TRBV19 and J usage is TRBJ2-5, with D maybe TRBD1 (7 bases). The CDR3, as DNA: TGTGCCAGTAGTTGGCAGGGGGGAGAGACCCAGTACTTC. Residues: CASSWQGGETQYF.